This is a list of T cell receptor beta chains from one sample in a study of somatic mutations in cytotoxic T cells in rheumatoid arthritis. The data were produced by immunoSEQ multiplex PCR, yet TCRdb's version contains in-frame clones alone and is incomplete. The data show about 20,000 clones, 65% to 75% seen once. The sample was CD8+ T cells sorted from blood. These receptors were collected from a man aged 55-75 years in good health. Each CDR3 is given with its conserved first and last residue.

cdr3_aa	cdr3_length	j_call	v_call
CASSYLYGATNEKLFF	16	TRBJ1-4	TRBV6-5
CASSLGSGGNEQFF	14	TRBJ2-1	TRBV11-2
CASSIRQGYGYTF	13	TRBJ1-2	TRBV19
CASSLVDSNQPQHF	14	TRBJ1-5	TRBV7-8
CASSKGGQGAYNEQFF	16	TRBJ2-1	TRBV7-9
CASSASGGPHF	11	TRBJ2-5	TRBV9
CASMGGGRHTEAFF	14	TRBJ1-1	TRBV19
CASSQEVGGADEQFF	15	TRBJ2-1	TRBV4-2
CASSQGRDYEKLFF	14	TRBJ1-4	TRBV4-2
CASSQAFGSSYEQYF	15	TRBJ2-7	TRBV14
CASSSRTSGYNEQFF	15	TRBJ2-1	TRBV7-3
CASSYWREHGELFF	14	TRBJ2-2	TRBV6-5